Listed below are T cell receptor beta chains from one sample, sequenced in a study of T cells in Graves' hyperthyroidism and ophthalmopathy. TCRdb reprocessed the multiplex PCR reads with MiXCR, giving one entry per CDR3 protein. The repertoire holds a few hundred thousand distinct CDR3 sequences, with around 15% as singletons. The source material was blood. The receptors were gathered from a woman aged 40 to 55 with Graves' ophthalmopathy. Both conserved end residues are trimmed from each CDR3. The D gene is left open where the match is weak.

D gene,V gene,CDR3 protein
TRBD2,TRBV2,ASSEGLAVTDTQY
TRBD2,TRBV5-1,ASPWWREGLNEQF
NA,TRBV12-3/TRBV12-4,ASSLGGARGYT
NA,TRBV2,ASKGSGDEQY
NA,TRBV5-6,ASSLAHTRSYGYT
TRBD1,TRBV10-3,AISSGGSQWGEQF
TRBD1,TRBV29-1,SVTGSQETQY
TRBD1,TRBV14,ASSHSLGLTGATGELF
TRBD2,TRBV10-2,ASSEPGSGTVGTSGVTDTQY
NA,TRBV30,ACQRYPTNEKLF
TRBD2,TRBV28,ATGASGVHTGELF
NA,TRBV20-1,SARGGNTEAF
NA,TRBV6-1,ASSEVLKVTPYNEQF
NA,TRBV3-1,ASSQGVGYGYT
NA,TRBV28,ASSSPEAIYGYT
TRBD2,TRBV7-8,ASSLSRGSAYEQY
TRBD2,TRBV5-1,ASSLDASGTPYEQY
TRBD1,TRBV11-2,ASSPTARQGVSYEQY
NA,TRBV27,ASSLQGTAKNIQY
TRBD2,TRBV2,ASTRDPSGGALY
NA,TRBV28,ASSLYGDGAYEQY
TRBD2,TRBV14,ASSQVFGSRGSGSSGANVLT
NA,TRBV19,ASSAPWEQPQH
TRBD2,TRBV18,ASSPSTSGRASEQF
NA,TRBV29-1,SVGNDQETQY